This entry lists 23 T cell receptor beta chains sequenced from one sample in a study of vaccination and CD4 T cells after COVID-19. Their recognized antigens are unknown. Treatment denoted: approximately nine-day PBMC culture with coronavirus spike peptide pools or control peptides (ViraFEST assay). The assay that was used to sequence DNA from cultured CD4+ T cells was the Oncomine TCR Beta short-read assay. From the PCR reads, TCRdb called clonotypes with MiXCR, one entry per CDR3 protein. The repertoire includes about 13,000 distinct CDR3 sequences, 79% of them detected once, and over 25% sits in the top ten. The sample consisted of CD4+ T cells from blood, cultured in vitro. Source of these receptors: a human donor who had recovered from COVID-19.

The chain recombines TRBV2 with TRBJ2-1; 10 bases are a match to TRBD2. V trimming: 6 bases; J trimming: 0 bases; junction bases outside the gene matches: 5. CDR1 SNHLY and CDR2 FYNNEI come from the germline V gene. This CDR3 is 16 amino acids long. The CDR3 here is CASRGLASSSYNEQFF. For the CDR3, the DNA is TGTGCCAGCAGGGGACTAGCGTCAAGCTCCTACAATGAGCAGTTCTTC.

The chain has TRBV6-1 and TRBJ1-5, with D possibly TRBD1 on 6 matching bases. The CDR3 extends over 18 amino acids. V lost 1 base, J lost 0 bases, and 16 bases lay in between. CDR1 and CDR2 (germline): MNHNS, SASEGT. DNA for the CDR3: TGTGCCAGCAGTGAAGGCCTCCGGACAGCGTATAGCAATCAGCCCCAGCATTTT. Translating it yields CASSEGLRTAYSNQPQHF.

The rearrangement uses TRBV10-3 and TRBJ1-5; D might be TRBD1 (5 bases). Trimming removed 0 bases at V and 5 bases at J, with 8 bases between. Germline values: CDR1 ENHRY, CDR2 SYGVKD. The CDR3 consists of 14 residues. The CDR3 DNA reads as TGTGCCATCAGTGAGTCGGGGGGACATCAGCCCCAGCATTTT. It yields the protein CAISESGGHQPQHF.

The chain recombines TRBV6-1 with TRBJ1-2; 7 positions agree with TRBD1. Germline V gives CDR1 MNHNS, CDR2 SASEGT. V trimming: 6 bases; J trimming: 5 bases; junction bases outside the gene matches: 6. This CDR3 spans 13 amino acids. CDR3 DNA: TGTGCCAGCAGAACGGGACAGTTATATGGCTACACCTTC. This gives the protein CASRTGQLYGYTF.

The V gene is TRBV20-1, the J gene TRBJ2-5; no definite D call. CDR3 length: 11 amino acids. The germline V gene encodes CDR1 DFQATT and CDR2 SNEGSKA (reference sequence). The V end lost 5 bases, the J end lost 10 bases, and 14 bases lay between the germline ends. Written as DNA, the CDR3 is TGCAGTGCTCTCCTTCAGCAGGTCCAGTACTTC. This sequence encodes CSALLQQVQYF.

This clonotype appeared a single time. The V and J genes are TRBV27 and TRBJ2-5, with 9 bases matching TRBD1. The junction had 7 bases not matched to a gene; V was cut back by 7 bases and J by 4 bases. Germline V gene lookup returns CDR1 MNHEY and CDR2 SMNVEV (reference sequence). This CDR3 region has 14 residues. CDR3 bases: TGTGCCAGCAAGAGACTGACAGGGGGAGAGACCCAGTACTTC. Translated: CASKRLTGGETQYF.

CDR3 DNA: TGTGCCAGCAGGATCGGACTCCCGTCAGGTCAGCCCCAGCATTTT. Encoded protein: CASRIGLPSGQPQHF. This chain joins TRBV12-3 or TRBV12-4 and TRBJ1-5; D gene ambiguous. V dropped 6 bases and J dropped 6 bases, with 18 bases sitting between them. This CDR3 has 15 amino acids.

The rearrangement uses TRBV7-2 and TRBJ1-1; D possibly corresponds to TRBD1 (5 bases). Germline assignment: CDR1 SGHTA and CDR2 FQGNSA. This CDR3 has 16 amino acids. The ends were cut back, 2 bases at V and 3 bases at J, with 16 bases in the middle. CDR3 in DNA: TGTGCCAGCAGCTTAAGTTTCCGGGACGTAGACACTGAAGCTTTCTTT. This gives the protein CASSLSFRDVDTEAFF.

V is TRBV20-1 and J is TRBJ2-1; perhaps TRBD2 as D (6 bases). The DNA end is a closer match to TRBJ2-7, so the J assignment may be wrong. Germline loops: CDR1 DFQATT, CDR2 SNEGSKA (reference sequence). The CDR3 consists of 12 residues. CDR3 region: CSAREGGYEQYF. CDR3 bases: TGCAGTGCTAGGGAGGGCGGCTACGAGCAGTACTTC.

This rearrangement joins TRBV6-5 to TRBJ1-6; D remains ambiguous. The CDR3 runs 15 residues. The V gene lost 2 bases and the J gene lost 7 bases, with 12 bases spanning the gap. The V gene's germline CDR1 is MNHEY and CDR2 SVGAGI. The DNA for the CDR3 is TGTGCCAGCAGTTACGTCGGTTTGGGGAATTCACCCCTCCACTTT. Translated, it gives CASSYVGLGNSPLHF.

The chain has TRBV6-1 and TRBJ2-7, with D unresolved. The germline V gene has CDR1 MNHNS and CDR2 SASEGT. The CDR3 length is 13 residues. V lost 8 bases and J lost 4, with 15 bases in between. The CDR3, as DNA: TGTGCCAGCTTTTCACCCAACCGGTACGAGCAGTACTTC. This encodes CASFSPNRYEQYF.

V usage is TRBV29-1 and J usage is TRBJ1-5, with D possibly TRBD1 on 6 matching bases. The CDR3 length is 13 residues. Per the germline V gene, CDR1 is SQVTM and CDR2 is ANQGSEA. V lost 4 bases to trimming and J lost 3 bases, with 10 bases between them. Here the CDR3 reads CSVGQAINQPQHF. CDR3 bases: TGCAGCGTTGGACAGGCGATCAATCAGCCCCAGCATTTT.

The V and J genes are TRBV18 and TRBJ1-5; a weak D match, TRBD1 (5 bases). The CDR3 sequence is 14 residues long. Germline V CDR1 and CDR2: KGHSH, LQKENI. The V and J ends lost 4 bases and 6 bases respectively, with 13 bases between them. CDR3 in amino acids: CASSQDRSSQPQHF. Written as DNA, the CDR3 is TGTGCCAGCTCACAAGACAGAAGTAGTCAGCCCCAGCATTTT.

The CDR3 reads CASSLGAGGSTDTQYF. The CDR3 DNA sequence: TGTGCCAGCAGCTTAGGGGCGGGAGGAAGCACAGATACGCAGTATTTT. The chain is built from TRBV7-3 and TRBJ2-3; 8 bases map to TRBD2. The V gene's germline CDR1 is SGHTA and CDR2 FQGTGA. The CDR3 totals 16 residues. Losses at the gene ends were 2 bases for V and 0 bases for J; bases not matched to a gene: 4.

This rearrangement joins TRBV7-3 to TRBJ1-1, with no clear D. Trimming removed 5 bases from V and 5 bases from J, with 15 bases in between. Germline CDR1 is SGHTA and CDR2 is FQGTGA. This CDR3 has 14 amino acids. The CDR3 reads CASSQTGFRTEAFF. The CDR3 nucleotides read TGTGCCAGCAGCCAAACGGGGTTCAGGACTGAAGCTTTCTTT.

V gene TRBV20-1 combines with J gene TRBJ2-1, with 7 bases fitting TRBD2. The germline CDR1 and CDR2 sequences are DFQATT and SNEGSKA (reference sequence). The CDR3 totals 16 residues. The trim removed 4 bases at V and 7 bases at J, leaving 16 bases unmatched. The DNA for the CDR3 is TGCAGTGCTAAAGACCCCTGGGCGGGAGTTCGGAATGAGCAGTTCTTC. Its protein is CSAKDPWAGVRNEQFF.

In this sample, this clonotype is medium-sized. The chain carries TRBV20-1 and TRBJ1-5, with D possibly TRBD1 on 5 matching bases. Germline CDR1 reads DFQATT; CDR2 reads SNEGSKA (reference sequence). Deletions cut 5 bases from V and 7 bases from J, with 18 bases between. The CDR3 is 14 residues long. The CDR3 spells CSAPPDTVGQPQHF. Here the CDR3 DNA reads TGCAGTGCTCCCCCGGACACCGTGGGACAGCCCCAGCATTTT.

This rearrangement joins TRBV20-1 to TRBJ2-2; D call uncertain. Germline V gene sequence: CDR1 DFQATT, CDR2 SNEGSKA (reference sequence). The CDR3 has 12 residues. Trimming left V 5 bases short and J 6 bases short, with 10 bases between. CDR3 protein: CSAWNPAGELFF. CDR3 nucleotides: TGCAGTGCTTGGAACCCGGCCGGGGAGCTGTTTTTT.

The chain is built from TRBV20-1 and TRBJ1-5, with 8 bases matching TRBD1. The CDR3 totals 17 residues. The trim removed 3 bases at V and 2 bases at J, leaving 12 bases unmatched. The germline V gene has CDR1 DFQATT and CDR2 SNEGSKA (reference sequence). This CDR3 reads CSASLGQGAKGNQPQHF. The CDR3 DNA follows: TGCAGTGCTAGTCTTGGGCAGGGGGCAAAGGGCAATCAGCCCCAGCATTTT.

V gene TRBV6-2 or TRBV6-3 combines with J gene TRBJ1-6; 8 bases agree with TRBD1. The germline V gene encodes CDR1 MNHEY and CDR2 SVGEGT. This CDR3 comprises 15 residues. V was pared by 5 bases and J by 9 bases, with 9 bases of the junction left unmatched. CDR3 loop: CASSKEQGVGSPLHF. CDR3 DNA sequence: TGTGCCAGCAGTAAGGAACAGGGGGTCGGTTCACCCCTCCACTTT.

This clonotype came up once. This chain joins TRBV20-1 and TRBJ2-7; D perhaps matches TRBD2 (6 bases). The J call may be faulty, since TRBJ2-5 better matches the DNA end. This CDR3 spans 12 amino acids. CDR1 is DFQATT and CDR2 is SNEGSKA in the germline V gene (reference sequence). CDR3 DNA sequence: TGCAGTGCCCCGGGGAGGAGGGAGACCCAGTACTTC. The encoded protein is CSAPGRRETQYF.

This clonotype was picked up one time. One end of the junction fails to match germline, which may point to a read error. The chain employs TRBV12-3 or TRBV12-4 and TRBJ1-5; possibly TRBD1 for D (5 bases). The CDR3 runs to 15 residues. The CDR3 DNA is TGTGCCAGCAGTTGGAGGGGCCTCGGCAATCAGCCCCAGCTTTTT. Translating gives CASSWRGLGNQPQLF.

The rearrangement links TRBV6-2 or TRBV6-3 to TRBJ1-6; D is perhaps TRBD1 (6 bases). The CDR3 contains 17 residues. CDR1 is MNHEY, CDR2 SVGEGT, per germline. The ends were cut back, 6 bases at V and 14 bases at J, with 29 bases in the middle. CDR3 DNA: TGTGCCAGCAGAGGACCCACAGGGACCCTCCGTAGTGAGTCCCTCCACTTT. Its translation: CASRGPTGTLRSESLHF.